This TCR beta chain was captured by sequencing in a study of blood T cell repertoires in COVID-19. Study-wide background: Whether acute or convalescent, the COVID-19 samples came from the United States, Italy and Spain. From T cells, B-cell-depleted T cells, or PBMCs came the material, which was cDNA or gDNA.

The V gene's germline CDR1 is LNHDA and CDR2 SQIVND (reference sequence). The CDR3 extends over 15 amino acids. The V end lost 3 bases, the J end lost 0 bases, and 8 bases lay between the germline ends. Enrolled during active infection, Seattle patients were then followed longitudinally. In the authors' workflow: Reference gene primer amplification yielded estimated nucleated cell counts. Data came from immunoSEQ multiplex PCR; TCRdb stores just in-frame clones and leaves some out. D and trimming come from the DNA, and the V and J calls and clone size come from that table. In the table there are about 350,000 clones, about 86% of which are singletons.

The V gene is TRBV19, the J gene TRBJ2-2; no clear D gene. Sequences were obtained from peripheral blood. The receptor's source is a woman between 55 and 75 years old with COVID-19, enrolled during active disease. The CDR3 here is CASSMISTNTGELFF. The CDR3 DNA sequence: TGTGCCAGTAGTATGATTAGCACGAACACCGGGGAGCTGTTTTTT. The whole variable domain, remainder taken from reference TRBV19 and TRBJ2-2, is DGGITQSPKYLFRKEGQNVTLSCEQNLNHDAMYWYRQDPGQGLRLIYYSQIVNDFQKGDIAEGYSVSREKKESFPLTVTSAQKNPTAFYLCASSMISTNTGELFFGEGSRLTVL.